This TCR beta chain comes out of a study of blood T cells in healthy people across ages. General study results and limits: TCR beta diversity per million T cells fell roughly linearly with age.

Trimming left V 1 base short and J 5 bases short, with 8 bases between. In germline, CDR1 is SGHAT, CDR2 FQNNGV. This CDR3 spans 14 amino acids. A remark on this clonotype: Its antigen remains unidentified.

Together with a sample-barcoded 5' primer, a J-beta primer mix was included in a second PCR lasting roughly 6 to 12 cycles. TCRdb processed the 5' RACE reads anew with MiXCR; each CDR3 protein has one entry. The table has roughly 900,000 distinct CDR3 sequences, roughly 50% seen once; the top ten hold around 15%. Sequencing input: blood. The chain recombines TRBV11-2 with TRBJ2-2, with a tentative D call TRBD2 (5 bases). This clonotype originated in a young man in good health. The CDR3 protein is CASSLVRRTGELFF. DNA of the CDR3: TGTGCCAGCAGCTTAGTAAGGAGGACCGGGGAGCTGTTTTTT. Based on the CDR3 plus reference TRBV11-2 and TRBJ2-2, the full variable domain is EAGVAQSPRYKIIEKRQSVAFWCNPISGHATLYWYQQILGQGPKLLIQFQNNGVVDDSQLPKDRFSAERLKGVDSTLKIQPAKLEDSAVYLCASSLVRRTGELFFGEGSRLTVL.